These 12 T cell receptor beta chains were all obtained from the same sample, sequenced in a study of T cells in Graves' hyperthyroidism and ophthalmopathy. RNA transcripts gave rise to amplified TCR beta CDR3 regions. A first-round RT-PCR of the TCR CDR3 used the HTBI primer set. TCRdb re-called the multiplex PCR reads through MiXCR, storing one row per CDR3 protein. The profile covers around 300,000 distinct CDR3 sequences, with approximately 13% appearing a single time and approximately 25% taken by the ten largest. Sequenced material: blood. The receptors were sampled from a woman aged 25 to 39 with Graves' hyperthyroidism.

Points on this clonotype: A much larger clone lies one base from this, so it may be a read error. V usage is TRBV18 and J usage is TRBJ2-1; no clear D gene. Between the trimmed V and J ends, which lost 2 bases and 10 bases, there was a span of 21 bases. CDR3 length: 16 amino acids. Germline V gene data show CDR1 as KGHSH and CDR2 as LQKENI. CDR3 amino acids: CASSPFSSVLSYEQFF. In DNA, the CDR3 is TGTGCCAGCTCACCATTTAGCTCCGTACTCTCATACGAGCAGTTCTTC. The variable domain in full, completed from reference TRBV18 and TRBJ2-1, reads NAGVMQNPRHLVRRRGQEARLRCSPMKGHSHVYWYRQLPEEGLKFMVYLQKENIIDESGMPKERFSAEFPKEGPSILRIQQVVRGDSAAYFCASSPFSSVLSYEQFFGPGTRLTVL.

This clonotype has at least ten counts. This chain links TRBV28 with TRBJ1-6, with D unclear. The V end was cut by 4 bases, the J end by 7 bases, with 11 bases between. This CDR3 has 14 amino acids. CDR1 is MDHEN and CDR2 is SYDVKM in the germline V gene. The DNA of the CDR3 is TGTGCCAGCAGTTCCGGAGGGTGGAATTCACCCCTCCACTTT. Its translation is CASSSGGWNSPLHF.

This clonotype was picked up a small number of times. The V and J genes are TRBV28 and TRBJ1-3; unclear D gene. This CDR3 has 14 amino acids. Looked up from germline, CDR1 is MDHEN and CDR2 is SYDVKM. The V and J ends lost 8 bases and 0 bases respectively, with 11 bases between them. The CDR3: CASGRSRSGNTIYF. The CDR3, as DNA: TGTGCCAGCGGACGATCCCGCTCTGGAAACACCATATATTTT. The whole variable domain, filled in from reference TRBV28 and TRBJ1-3, reads DVKVTQSSRYLVKRTGEKVFLECVQDMDHENMFWYRQDPGLGLRLIYFSYDVKMKEKGDIPEGYSVSREKKERFSLILESASTNQTSMYLCASGRSRSGNTIYFGEGSWLTVV.

The chain has TRBV7-2 and TRBJ1-5, with D unresolved. The V gene's germline CDR1 is SGHTA and CDR2 FQGNSA. Trimming took 3 bases from V and 0 from J, leaving 6 bases between them. The CDR3 spans 14 residues. The CDR3 DNA follows: TGTGCCAGCAGCTTGAAGTATAGCAATCAGCCCCAGCATTTT. It translates to CASSLKYSNQPQHF.

This clonotype occurred many times. This chain connects TRBV10-1 to TRBJ2-7; D is possibly TRBD2 (9 bases). Germline CDR1 and CDR2: WNHNN and SYGVQD (reference sequence). Trimming removed 4 bases at V and 3 bases at J, with 22 bases between. CDR3 length equals 17 residues. CDR3 coding DNA: TGCGCCAGCAGTGGAGGTGCTAGCGGGACAGGCCGCTACGAGCAGTACTTC. Amino acids: CASSGGASGTGRYEQYF.

This clonotype turned up a few times. The chain joins TRBV4-3 to TRBJ2-5; TRBD1 agrees at 9 bases. J lost 5 bases, V lost 4 bases, and 8 bases had no gene match. This CDR3 comprises 15 residues. The germline V gene encodes CDR1 LGHNA and CDR2 YSLEER. CDR3: CASSPTGTGLETQYF. The DNA of the CDR3 is TGCGCCAGCAGCCCCACCGGGACAGGGCTTGAGACCCAGTACTTC.

This clonotype showed up just a few times. The chain recombines TRBV7-2 with TRBJ1-4; D is perhaps TRBD1 (5 bases). The V gene's germline CDR1 is SGHTA and CDR2 FQGNSA. CDR3 length equals 15 residues. Trimming shortened V by 5 bases and J by 7 bases, and 17 bases separated the two germline ends. CDR3 sequence: CASSQRRDGREKLFF. The CDR3 DNA is TGTGCCAGCAGCCAACGCCGGGACGGGCGTGAAAAACTGTTTTTT.

This chain links TRBV28 with TRBJ2-7; 9 nucleotides line up with TRBD1. Trimming cost V 5 bases and J 5 bases; bases outside gene matches: 10. This CDR3 spans 15 amino acids. Germline values: CDR1 MDHEN, CDR2 SYDVKM. In DNA form, the CDR3 reads TGTGCCAGCAGTCGAACCGGGACAGGGTTGCACGAGCAGTACTTC. Translating gives CASSRTGTGLHEQYF.

This clonotype showed up many times. The genes are TRBV7-9 and TRBJ1-4, with D uncertain. The germline V gene encodes CDR1 SEHNR and CDR2 FQNEAQ (reference sequence). V was cut by 4 bases and J by 5 bases, with 20 bases left in between. The CDR3 covers 17 residues. Here the CDR3 DNA reads TGTGCCAGCAGCTACTCTGGCCTGGGGAGGAAAAATGAAAAACTGTTTTTT. Its protein is CASSYSGLGRKNEKLFF.

This clonotype was seen ten or more times. The V gene is TRBV27, the J gene TRBJ2-7; D could derive from TRBD1 or TRBD2 (5 bases each). Germline-derived CDR1 and CDR2 are MNHEY and SMNVEV (reference sequence). The CDR3 spans 15 residues. Trimming removed 7 bases from V and 2 bases from J, with 18 bases in between. The CDR3 is CASTRSGTITYEQYF. DNA for the CDR3: TGTGCCAGCACCCGATCCGGGACGATAACCTACGAGCAGTACTTC.

This clonotype was seen many times. This rearrangement joins TRBV11-2 to TRBJ2-7; D is unclear. V was trimmed by 0 bases and J by 3 bases, leaving 6 bases between them. This CDR3 spans 13 amino acids. Germline V gene sequence: CDR1 SGHAT, CDR2 FQNNGV. The CDR3 protein is CASSLDSYYEQYF. CDR3 DNA: TGTGCCAGCAGCTTAGACAGTTACTACGAGCAGTACTTC.

The table lists this clonotype with many counts. The chain employs TRBV15 and TRBJ2-2, with 10 bases aligning to TRBD2. Germline assignment: CDR1 LNHNV and CDR2 YYDKDF (reference sequence). Trimming cost V 5 bases and J 6 bases; bases outside gene matches: 6. The CDR3 runs 15 residues. The CDR3 DNA is TGTGCCACCAGCTTTCTAGCGGGAGTCCCCGGGGAGCTGTTTTTT. Translated, it gives CATSFLAGVPGELFF. The full variable domain, rest sourced from reference TRBV15 and TRBJ2-2, is DAMVIQNPRYQVTQFGKPVTLSCSQTLNHNVMYWYQQKSSQAPKLLFHYYDKDFNNEADTPDNFQSRRPNTSFCFLDIRSPGLGDTAMYLCATSFLAGVPGELFFGEGSRLTVL.